This TCR beta chain was profiled in a study of neurological immune-mediated disorders. CDR3 size: 14 residues. Germline V gene lookup returns CDR1 SGDLS and CDR2 YYNGEE. Losses at the gene ends were 4 bases for V and 6 bases for J; bases not matched to a gene: 6. By 5'RACE with 10-nucleotide random UMIs, the cDNA was made. Every sequencing run generated in excess of 180 million TCR-beta sequences. These sequences covered 15-18 subjects. Each CDR3 protein gets one entry after TCRdb re-called the 5' RACE reads with MiXCR. The sample lists about 44,000 distinct CDR3 sequences; about 22% were seen once. Time point reported: technical triplicate 3. This clonotype was recorded at least ten times.

This receptor was identified in a man in his 60s with HTLV-1-associated myelopathy (HAM/TSP). The chain carries TRBV9 and TRBJ2-7, with 11 bases that match TRBD1. Sequencing was performed on PBMCs. CDR3 amino acids: CASSQGQGVGEQYF. The CDR3 DNA sequence: TGTGCCAGCAGCCAGGGACAGGGGGTGGGCGAGCAGTACTTC.